This TCR beta chain was captured in a study of OX40 agonist ivuxolimab in advanced cancers. Background on the study: Eligibility rules accepted prior anti-PD-1, anti-PD-L1 or anti-CTLA-4 therapy, and over 30% had some.

Libraries were prepared by immunoSEQ multiplex PCR; TCRdb keeps only in-frame clonotypes and omits some of them. The sample carries approximately 99,000 clones, approximately 87% recorded once. CDR3 length equals 13 residues. V dropped 3 bases and J dropped 0 bases, with 4 bases sitting between them. Germline assignment: CDR1 MNHNY and CDR2 SVGAGI (reference sequence). The chain carries TRBV6-6 and TRBJ2-3; D is ambiguous. Here the sequenced sample was CD4+ or CD8+ T cells sorted from blood, taken in a trial of the OX40 agonist ivuxolimab. The TCR sequence derives from an adult with an advanced solid tumor such as melanoma, head and neck, liver or kidney cancer. CDR3 region: CASSYTSTDTQYF. The CDR3, as DNA: TGTGCCAGCAGTTATACTAGCACAGATACGCAGTATTTT.